A selection of T cell receptor beta chains follows, all from one sample in a study of T cells in Graves' hyperthyroidism and ophthalmopathy. One entry per CDR3 protein, called by TCRdb with MiXCR from the multiplex PCR reads. The table has 500,000 to 600,000 distinct CDR3 sequences, less than 20% seen once. The sequenced sample consisted of blood. The origin of the receptors is a man in his forties or fifties with Graves' ophthalmopathy. Both conserved end residues are part of each CDR3. Each record gives: D gene, V gene, clone size, J gene, CDR3 protein, CDR3 DNA. A D gene is named only where the DNA matches it firmly. Size is stated for part of the rows, as once, few or many counts, or as a class when the clone is expanded.

D gene: .
V gene: TRBV27
clone size: .
J gene: TRBJ1-5
CDR3 protein: CASSLLFGGGQPQHF
CDR3 DNA: TGTGCCAGCAGTTTACTCTTTGGGGGTGGTCAGCCCCAGCATTTT

D gene: .
V gene: TRBV10-2
clone size: few
J gene: TRBJ2-6
CDR3 protein: CASRTAGANVLTF
CDR3 DNA: TGCGCCAGCAGGACAGCTGGGGCCAACGTCCTGACTTTC

D gene: TRBD1
V gene: TRBV13
clone size: .
J gene: TRBJ1-6
CDR3 protein: CASSVTGGRNSPLHF
CDR3 DNA: TGTGCCAGCAGCGTGACAGGGGGTCGCAATTCACCCCTCCACTTT

D gene: .
V gene: TRBV6-2/TRBV6-3
clone size: few
J gene: TRBJ2-2
CDR3 protein: CASRTQGTGELFF
CDR3 DNA: TGTGCCAGCAGAACCCAGGGTACGGGGGAGCTGTTTTTT

D gene: .
V gene: TRBV5-6
clone size: .
J gene: TRBJ2-1
CDR3 protein: CARLGREQFF
CDR3 DNA: TGTGCCAGGCTAGGGCGTGAGCAGTTCTTC

D gene: TRBD1
V gene: TRBV7-9
clone size: .
J gene: TRBJ2-2
CDR3 protein: CASSITDRGSTGELFF
CDR3 DNA: TGTGCCAGCAGCATAACCGACAGGGGGTCCACCGGGGAGCTGTTTTTT

D gene: .
V gene: TRBV6-1
clone size: few
J gene: TRBJ1-1
CDR3 protein: CASSENMNTEAFF
CDR3 DNA: TGTGCCAGCAGTGAAAACATGAACACTGAAGCTTTCTTT

D gene: .
V gene: TRBV2
clone size: many
J gene: TRBJ1-5
CDR3 protein: CASSADGIQPQHF
CDR3 DNA: TGTGCCAGCAGTGCTGACGGGATTCAGCCCCAGCATTTT

D gene: TRBD2
V gene: TRBV11-3
clone size: many
J gene: TRBJ2-1
CDR3 protein: CASSLALLPGGSYNEQFF
CDR3 DNA: TGTGCCAGCAGCTTAGCTCTACTCCCGGGGGGCTCCTACAATGAGCAGTTCTTC

D gene: TRBD2
V gene: TRBV29-1
clone size: once
J gene: TRBJ2-1
CDR3 protein: CSVDKLAGVLNEQFF
CDR3 DNA: TGCAGCGTTGATAAACTAGCGGGGGTGCTCAATGAGCAGTTCTTC

D gene: TRBD2
V gene: TRBV6-2/TRBV6-3
clone size: .
J gene: TRBJ2-1
CDR3 protein: CASRASGREEQFF
CDR3 DNA: TGTGCCAGCAGGGCTAGCGGGAGAGAAGAGCAGTTCTTC

D gene: .
V gene: TRBV12-3/TRBV12-4
clone size: .
J gene: TRBJ1-5
CDR3 protein: CASSLTVKNQPQHF
CDR3 DNA: TGTGCCAGCAGTTTAACGGTTAAGAATCAGCCCCAGCATTTT

D gene: TRBD1
V gene: TRBV18
clone size: .
J gene: TRBJ1-1
CDR3 protein: CASSRTGKNTEAFF
CDR3 DNA: TGTGCCAGCTCCCGGACAGGGAAGAACACTGAAGCTTTCTTT

D gene: TRBD2
V gene: TRBV30
clone size: many
J gene: TRBJ2-7
CDR3 protein: CAFSPGLELWGEQYF
CDR3 DNA: TGTGCCTTCTCCCCGGGACTAGAGCTTTGGGGCGAGCAGTACTTC

D gene: .
V gene: TRBV4-2
clone size: few
J gene: TRBJ2-1
CDR3 protein: CASSQAGGHSGNEQFF
CDR3 DNA: TGTGCCAGCAGCCAAGCGGGGGGACACTCGGGCAATGAGCAGTTCTTC

D gene: TRBD1
V gene: TRBV6-2/TRBV6-3
clone size: .
J gene: TRBJ2-4
CDR3 protein: CATKGPSGTGVGAKNIQYF
CDR3 DNA: TGTGCCACCAAAGGGCCCTCCGGGACAGGGGTGGGAGCCAAAAACATTCAGTACTTC

D gene: TRBD2
V gene: TRBV6-2/TRBV6-3
clone size: few
J gene: TRBJ2-2
CDR3 protein: CASSTSGGRSIANTGELFF
CDR3 DNA: TGTGCCAGCAGTACCTCCGGCGGGAGGTCGATCGCGAACACCGGGGAGCTGTTTTTT

D gene: TRBD2
V gene: TRBV7-9
clone size: .
J gene: TRBJ2-7
CDR3 protein: CASSLALAEGGPSYEQYF
CDR3 DNA: TGTGCCAGCAGCTTAGCACTAGCGGAGGGGGGGCCTTCCTACGAGCAGTACTTC

D gene: TRBD2
V gene: TRBV20-1
clone size: .
J gene: TRBJ2-7
CDR3 protein: CSARDHSSGSTPYEQYF
CDR3 DNA: TGCAGTGCTAGAGACCATTCTAGCGGGAGTACGCCCTACGAGCAGTACTTC

D gene: TRBD2
V gene: TRBV20-1
clone size: many
J gene: TRBJ2-3
CDR3 protein: CSARDEGLAFSAQYF
CDR3 DNA: TGCAGTGCTAGAGATGAGGGACTAGCGTTCTCGGCGCAGTATTTT

D gene: .
V gene: TRBV6-4
clone size: .
J gene: TRBJ1-2
CDR3 protein: CASRPGPGYGYTF
CDR3 DNA: TGCGCCAGCAGACCGGGACCGGGCTATGGCTACACCTTC

D gene: .
V gene: TRBV7-9
clone size: .
J gene: TRBJ2-3
CDR3 protein: CASSPLGRGDTQYF
CDR3 DNA: TGTGCCAGCAGCCCACTTGGGCGGGGAGATACGCAGTATTTT

D gene: .
V gene: TRBV28
clone size: many
J gene: TRBJ2-7
CDR3 protein: CASSRARGAYEQYF
CDR3 DNA: TGTGCCAGCAGTAGGGCCCGTGGGGCCTACGAGCAGTACTTC

D gene: .
V gene: TRBV2
clone size: many
J gene: TRBJ2-7
CDR3 protein: CASSTYGGSYEQYF
CDR3 DNA: TGTGCCAGCAGTACGTACGGGGGATCCTACGAGCAGTACTTC

D gene: .
V gene: TRBV7-9
clone size: .
J gene: TRBJ1-2
CDR3 protein: CASSSQWTNYGYTF
CDR3 DNA: TGTGCCAGCAGCTCTCAGTGGACCAACTATGGCTACACCTTC

D gene: .
V gene: TRBV7-9
clone size: .
J gene: TRBJ2-1
CDR3 protein: CASSLAARLRTENEQFF
CDR3 DNA: TGTGCCAGCAGCTTAGCAGCTCGTCTTCGGACAGAGAATGAGCAGTTCTTC